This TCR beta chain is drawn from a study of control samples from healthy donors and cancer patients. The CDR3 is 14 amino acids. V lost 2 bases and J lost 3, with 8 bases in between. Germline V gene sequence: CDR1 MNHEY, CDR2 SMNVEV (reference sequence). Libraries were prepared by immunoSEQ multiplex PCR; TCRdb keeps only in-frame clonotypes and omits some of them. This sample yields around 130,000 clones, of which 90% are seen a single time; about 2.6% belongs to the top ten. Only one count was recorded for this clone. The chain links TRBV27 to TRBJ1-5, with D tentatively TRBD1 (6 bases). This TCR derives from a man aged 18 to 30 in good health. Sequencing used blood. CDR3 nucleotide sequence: TGTGCCAGCAGTTTAAACAGGGCCAATCAGCCCCAGCATTTT. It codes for CASSLNRANQPQHF.